This T cell receptor beta chain was identified in a study of T cell responses to AZD1222 COVID-19 vaccine. Findings and caveats of the study: Vaccination with two AZD1222 doses was followed by a rise in Spike-specific TCR breadth and depth.

Germline assignment: CDR1 MDHEN and CDR2 SYDVKM. This CDR3 contains 14 residues. V was clipped by 5 bases and J by 1 base, with 11 bases between them. This clone was seen a single time. The target antigen is unknown. Clones were read by immunoSEQ multiplex PCR, and TCRdb kept only the in-frame ones, dropping some. Of 93,000 or so clones detected, roughly 89% appear once; the ten largest clones hold 45%. Specimen: peripheral blood, collected on day 0 of AZD1222 vaccination. The chain links TRBV28 to TRBJ1-2; D is perhaps TRBD1 (6 bases). This receptor was taken from an adult in good health. For the CDR3, the DNA is TGTGCCAGCAGTCCCTGGACAGTTAACTATGGCTACACCTTC. This codes for CASSPWTVNYGYTF.